The 8 T cell receptor beta chains reported below all come from one sample, sequenced in a study of blood T cells in healthy people across ages. Next came a second PCR, run for roughly 6 to 11 cycles, which used a sample-barcoded 5' primer along with a J-beta primer mix. TCRdb ran MiXCR on the 5' RACE reads and lists one entry per CDR3 protein. The top ten clones hold around 15% of a sample with 850,000 or so distinct CDR3 sequences, more than 25% of them seen once. Sequencing was performed on blood. The receptors were gathered from a woman older than 75 in good health.

For this clonotype: This may come from a read error, since a much larger clone is one base off. J is TRBJ2-3 and V is TRBV3-1; D possibly uses TRBD1 or TRBD2 (5 bases each). Germline-derived CDR1 and CDR2 are LGHDT and YNNKEL (reference sequence). V was trimmed by 8 bases and J by 6 bases, leaving 21 bases between them. This CDR3 comprises 15 residues. CDR3 amino acids: CASGLKSGAGDTQYF. CDR3 DNA sequence: TGTGCCAGCGGCCTAAAATCCGGGGCAGGGGATACGCAGTATTTT.

This clonotype was found many times. The chain is built from TRBV11-2 and TRBJ1-1, with 8 bases aligning to TRBD1. The CDR3 is 13 amino acids. The germline V gene has CDR1 SGHAT and CDR2 FQNNGV. V dropped 5 bases and J dropped 5; count of bases not matched to a gene: 4. CDR3 sequence reads: CASSTWTGTEAFF. The DNA for the CDR3 is TGTGCCAGCAGCACGTGGACAGGGACTGAAGCTTTCTTT.

The rearrangement joins TRBV7-2 to TRBJ2-1, with D possibly TRBD1 on 5 matching bases. Germline V gene sequence: CDR1 SGHTA, CDR2 FQGNSA. The CDR3 has 14 amino acids. Trimming stripped 7 bases from V and 4 bases from J, with 14 bases between. DNA of the CDR3: TGTGCCAGCAAAGCCGGGTCAGGGTACAATGAGCAGTTCTTC. Residues: CASKAGSGYNEQFF.

With regard to this clonotype: Possible read error: a much larger clone is one base away. The chain carries TRBV4-2 and TRBJ2-3, with 7 bases fitting TRBD2. Per the germline V gene, CDR1 is LGHNA and CDR2 is YNFKEQ. The CDR3 totals 17 residues. The V gene end was trimmed by 4 bases and the J gene end by 6 bases; junction bases not matched to a gene: 16. In DNA, the CDR3 is TGTGCCAGCAGCCCCCGGGGAGAAGCGGGGACTGGGGATACGCAGTATTTT. Protein product: CASSPRGEAGTGDTQYF.

The CDR3 DNA reads TGCAGGGCGAGACAGGGGGCAAGGGGGAACACCATATATTTT. Encoded protein: CRARQGARGNTIYF. The chain joins TRBV20-1 to TRBJ1-3, with TRBD1 identical over 10 bases. This CDR3 comprises 14 residues. Germline V gene data show CDR1 as DFQATT and CDR2 as SNEGSKA (reference sequence).

This clonotype was counted ten times or more. The V gene is TRBV12-3 or TRBV12-4, the J gene TRBJ2-3; 15 bases align to TRBD2. The CDR3 loop spans 17 amino acids. With 7 bases clipped from V and 0 bases from J, the junction kept 5 bases outside the gene matches. The CDR3 nucleotides read TGTGCCAGCATCCCGGGACTAGCGGGGGGCAGCACAGATACGCAGTATTTT. It specifies CASIPGLAGGSTDTQYF.

The chain is built from TRBV29-1 and TRBJ2-5, with D maybe TRBD2 (6 bases). V was trimmed by 4 bases and J by 7 bases, leaving 10 bases between them. Per the germline V gene, CDR1 is SQVTM and CDR2 is ANQGSEA. This CDR3 is 11 amino acids long. The CDR3 DNA follows: TGCAGCGTTGGGGGGGAAGGGACCCAGTACTTC. Translated: CSVGGEGTQYF.

Many counts were recorded for this clonotype. V is TRBV6-2 or TRBV6-3 and J is TRBJ1-2; 9 nucleotides match TRBD1. The CDR3 is made up of 14 amino acids. Germline values: CDR1 MNHEY, CDR2 SVGEGT. J lost 2 bases, V lost 6 bases, and 4 bases had no gene match. CDR3 sequence: CASRGQGPNYGYTF. The CDR3 DNA sequence: TGTGCCAGCAGGGGACAGGGACCGAACTATGGCTACACCTTC.